This entry lists 20 T cell receptor beta chains sequenced from one sample in a study of blood T cell repertoires in COVID-19. Sequencing used immunoSEQ multiplex PCR; TCRdb keeps in-frame clones, though not all of them. This repertoire shows about 64,000 clones, approximately 80% found once; its top ten account for 8.5% to 10%. Sample: peripheral blood. The receptors originated from a human donor in a cohort sampled during active COVID-19.

This rearrangement joins TRBV5-1 to TRBJ2-3; unclear D gene. CDR3 length: 14 amino acids. Trimming left V 7 bases short and J 2 bases short, with 14 bases between. Germline V gene sequence: CDR1 SGHRS, CDR2 YFSETQ. Written as DNA, the CDR3 is TGCGCCAGCCGCCAGCGACCCTTCACAGATACGCAGTATTTT. Translation: CASRQRPFTDTQYF.

V usage is TRBV28 and J usage is TRBJ1-5; a weak D match, TRBD1 (6 bases). This CDR3 spans 14 amino acids. Trimming stripped 2 bases from V and 4 bases from J, with 9 bases between. In germline, CDR1 is MDHEN, CDR2 SYDVKM. In DNA, the CDR3 is TGTGCCAGCAGTTTAGAAGGGGGAAATCAGCCCCAGCATTTT. The encoded protein is CASSLEGGNQPQHF. Together with reference TRBV28 and TRBJ1-5, the CDR3 gives the full variable domain: DVKVTQSSRYLVKRTGEKVFLECVQDMDHENMFWYRQDPGLGLRLIYFSYDVKMKEKGDIPEGYSVSREKKERFSLILESASTNQTSMYLCASSLEGGNQPQHFGDGTRLSIL.

This clone came up a few times. The chain combines TRBV7-6 with TRBJ1-6; 7 positions match TRBD1. Germline values: CDR1 SGHVS, CDR2 FNYEAQ. After removal of 2 bases from V and 0 bases from J, the junction contained 10 bases not matched to a gene. This CDR3 spans 19 amino acids. CDR3 nucleotides: TGTGCCAGCAGCTTAAGGAAAGGACGGGACAGCTCCTATAATTCACCCCTCCACTTT. It is translated as CASSLRKGRDSSYNSPLHF.

J is TRBJ1-6 and V is TRBV5-1, with 9 nucleotides matching TRBD1. J lost 7 bases, V lost 3 bases, and 2 bases had no gene match. This CDR3 is 14 amino acids long. The germline gives CDR1 SGHRS, CDR2 YFSETQ. The CDR3 DNA follows: TGCGCCAGCAGCTGGGGGACAGGGAATTCACCCCTCCACTTT. It encodes CASSWGTGNSPLHF. The full variable domain, rest sourced from reference TRBV5-1 and TRBJ1-6, is KAGVTQTPRYLIKTRGQQVTLSCSPISGHRSVSWYQQTPGQGLQFLFEYFSETQRNKGNFPGRFSGRQFSNSRSEMNVSTLELGDSALYLCASSWGTGNSPLHFGNGTRLTVT.

This chain uses TRBV28 with TRBJ2-7; TRBD1 matches at 8 bases. Germline V gene lookup returns CDR1 MDHEN and CDR2 SYDVKM. The CDR3 is made up of 15 amino acids. Trimming took 3 bases from V and 2 from J; bases not matched to a gene: 6. The CDR3 protein is CASSFRDRRTYEQYF. CDR3 sequence (DNA): TGTGCCAGCAGTTTTCGGGACAGGAGGACCTACGAGCAGTACTTC.

The genes are TRBV24-1 and TRBJ2-5, with TRBD1 matching 7 bases. The germline CDR1 and CDR2 sequences are KGHDR and SFDVKD. CDR3 length: 15 residues. V dropped 5 bases and J dropped 0; count of bases not matched to a gene: 5. The CDR3 DNA sequence: TGTGCCACCAGTGTAGGGACAGCGTACCAAGAGACCCAGTACTTC. As protein: CATSVGTAYQETQYF.

The V gene is TRBV7-9, the J gene TRBJ2-2, with 9 bases lining up with TRBD1. Per germline, CDR1 SEHNR and CDR2 FQNEAQ (reference sequence). This CDR3 spans 15 amino acids. Unmatched junction bases numbered 2, after V lost 5 bases and J lost 1 base. CDR3 bases: TGTGCCAGCAGCCCGGGACAGGGGAACACCGGGGAGCTGTTTTTT. Its translation: CASSPGQGNTGELFF.

V and J are TRBV6-6 and TRBJ1-1; 9 nucleotides align to TRBD1. Germline V gene lookup returns CDR1 MNHNY and CDR2 SVGAGI (reference sequence). This CDR3 comprises 15 residues. Losses at the gene ends were 6 bases for V and 0 bases for J; bases not matched to a gene: 5. In DNA, the CDR3 is TGTGCCAGCAGCTCTACAGGGGGCCTGAACACTGAAGCTTTCTTT. It encodes CASSSTGGLNTEAFF.

CDR3: CASSVDLFTEAFF. The CDR3 DNA reads as TGTGCCAGCAGCGTAGATCTGTTCACTGAAGCTTTCTTT. The V and J genes are TRBV9 and TRBJ1-1; no clear D gene. The germline gives CDR1 SGDLS, CDR2 YYNGEE. The CDR3 has 13 amino acids. Trimming left V 0 bases short and J 4 bases short, with 7 bases between.

The CDR3 nucleotides read TGTGCCACCAGTGATTTCTACAGCCATGGGGGCGCCGGGGAGCTGTTTTTT. Protein: CATSDFYSHGGAGELFF. The chain carries TRBV24-1 and TRBJ2-2; a possible D gene is TRBD1 (6 bases). Trimming shortened V by 1 base and J by 6 bases, and 17 bases separated the two germline ends. Germline V lookup: CDR1 KGHDR, CDR2 SFDVKD. This CDR3 is 17 amino acids long.

V usage is TRBV4-3 and J usage is TRBJ2-7, with D perhaps matching TRBD1 (6 bases). This CDR3 is built from 13 residues. The germline V and J ends were trimmed by 3 bases and 5 bases, with 11 bases remaining between them. Per the germline V gene, CDR1 is LGHNA and CDR2 is YSLEER. CDR3: CASSQGTSNEQYF. CDR3 nucleotide sequence: TGCGCCAGCAGCCAGGGGACATCGAACGAGCAGTACTTC.

Note on this clone: The sample contains more than one DNA sequence encoding this CDR3. The rearrangement joins TRBV30 to TRBJ2-3; D perhaps matches TRBD2 (6 bases). The V and J ends lost 5 bases and 1 base respectively, with 10 bases between them. Per germline, CDR1 GTSNPN and CDR2 SVGIG (reference sequence). The CDR3 runs 13 residues. CDR3 protein: CAWGTGGTDTQYF. CDR3 coding DNA: TGTGCCTGGGGTACGGGGGGCACAGATACGCAGTATTTT.

In its sample, this clone was seen many times. The chain uses TRBV6-4 and TRBJ2-3; the match to TRBD2 covers 8 bases. Germline V gives CDR1 MRHNA, CDR2 SNTAGT. Trimming took 3 bases from V and 4 from J; bases not matched to a gene: 9. The CDR3 is 16 residues long. The CDR3 sequence: CASSESSGSGADTQYF. CDR3 DNA sequence: TGTGCCAGCAGTGAGTCTAGCGGGTCGGGGGCAGATACGCAGTATTTT.

The rearrangement links TRBV5-1 to TRBJ2-5, with TRBD1 matching 9 bases. V was clipped by 3 bases and J by 4 bases; unmatched bases: 4. The CDR3 is 14 amino acids. Germline CDR1 reads SGHRS; CDR2 reads YFSETQ. CDR3 sequence reads: CASSWGDRAETQYF. The CDR3 DNA is TGCGCCAGCAGCTGGGGGGACAGGGCAGAGACCCAGTACTTC.

V usage is TRBV6-4 and J usage is TRBJ2-3, with D possibly matching TRBD1 (5 bases). V shed 2 bases and J shed 2 bases, with 14 bases lying between them. Germline values: CDR1 MRHNA, CDR2 SNTAGT. This CDR3 spans 16 amino acids. The CDR3 region has the DNA TGTGCCAGCAGTGACACGACAGTTAGGGACACAGATACGCAGTATTTT. Protein sequence: CASSDTTVRDTDTQYF.

This clone was recorded a few times. The rearrangement links TRBV30 to TRBJ1-3; no firm D call. The CDR3 runs 11 residues. Trimming left V 5 bases short and J 4 bases short, with 6 bases between. Per the germline V gene, CDR1 is GTSNPN and CDR2 is SVGIG (reference sequence). The CDR3 coding sequence is TGTGCCTGGGGGGAGGGAAACACCATATATTTT. Protein: CAWGEGNTIYF.

The chain joins TRBV30 to TRBJ2-7; D is undetermined. Germline-derived CDR1 and CDR2 are GTSNPN and SVGIG (reference sequence). The V end lost 4 bases, the J end lost 7 bases, and 14 bases lay between the germline ends. The CDR3 consists of 12 residues. The CDR3 DNA reads as TGTGCCTGGACAGACGACCGACTTGAGCAGTACTTC. This gives the protein CAWTDDRLEQYF. The variable domain in full, with the rest retrieved from reference TRBV30 and TRBJ2-7, is SQTIHQWPATLVQPVGSPLSLECTVEGTSNPNLYWYRQAAGRGLQLLFYSVGIGQISSEVPQNLSASRPQDRQFILSSKKLLLSDSGFYLCAWTDDRLEQYFGPGTRLTVT.

The chain carries TRBV24-1 and TRBJ2-3; 8 bases are a match to TRBD1. The CDR3 is made up of 14 amino acids. Germline-derived CDR1 and CDR2 are KGHDR and SFDVKD. V trimming: 7 bases; J trimming: 2 bases; junction bases outside the gene matches: 4. For the CDR3, the DNA is TGTGCCACCAGCAGGGACAGGAACACAGATACGCAGTATTTT. This gives the protein CATSRDRNTDTQYF.

J is TRBJ2-5 and V is TRBV4-1, with no clear D. V lost 0 bases and J lost 1, with 9 bases in between. In germline, CDR1 is MGHRA, CDR2 YSYEKL. The CDR3 extends over 15 amino acids. Written as DNA, the CDR3 is TGCGCCAGCAGCCAAGAAACAGACGGCCAAGAGACCCAGTACTTC. Amino acids: CASSQETDGQETQYF.

In its sample, this clone was seen once. V gene TRBV2 combines with J gene TRBJ1-1; 10 nucleotides align to TRBD1. Losses at the gene ends were 4 bases for V and 5 bases for J; bases not matched to a gene: 7. The CDR3 has 15 residues. Per the germline V gene, CDR1 is SNHLY and CDR2 is FYNNEI. The CDR3 reads CASSVTGGARTEAFF. CDR3 DNA: TGTGCCAGCAGTGTGACAGGGGGCGCAAGGACTGAAGCTTTCTTT.